A single sample is the source of the 13 T cell receptor beta chains below, sequenced in a study of shared clonotypes between healthy human individuals. Sequencing used immunoSEQ multiplex PCR; TCRdb keeps in-frame clones, though not all of them. The sample has roughly 1,000,000 clones, around 82% seen once. Sequencing used memory CD4+ T cells from PBMCs. Subset defined: CD45RA-negative fraction. All receptors derive from a man between 18 and 29 years old in good health. Some clones in this sample may be carry-over from other donors' samples.

This chain joins TRBV18 and TRBJ2-5; 11 positions match TRBD1. V gave up 5 bases and J gave up 4 bases; unmatched junction bases: 3. CDR1 and CDR2 (germline): KGHSH, LQKENI. The CDR3 is made up of 14 amino acids. The CDR3, as DNA: TGTGCCAGCTCAGCGGGGACAGGGGGAGAGACCCAGTACTTC. The encoded protein is CASSAGTGGETQYF. Using reference TRBV18 and TRBJ2-5 for the parts outside the CDR3, the full variable domain is NAGVMQNPRHLVRRRGQEARLRCSPMKGHSHVYWYRQLPEEGLKFMVYLQKENIIDESGMPKERFSAEFPKEGPSILRIQQVVRGDSAAYFCASSAGTGGETQYFGPGTRLLVL.

The chain links TRBV5-1 to TRBJ1-1; a possible D gene is TRBD1 (5 bases). Germline V gives CDR1 SGHRS, CDR2 YFSETQ. V shed 0 bases and J shed 0 bases, with 12 bases lying between them. The CDR3 sequence is 16 residues long. The CDR3 DNA follows: TGCGCCAGCAGCTTGGCGCCAGGGCAAGTGAACACTGAAGCTTTCTTT. This gives the protein CASSLAPGQVNTEAFF.

This clone was found a few times. This sample also contains other DNA sequences that code for the same CDR3. The rearrangement links TRBV9 to TRBJ2-6; D ambiguous. The CDR3 consists of 14 residues. The V end was cut by 1 base, the J end by 1 base, with 3 bases between. CDR1 SGDLS and CDR2 YYNGEE come from the germline V gene. CDR3 nucleotide sequence: TGTGCCAGCAGCGTACCATCTGGGGCCAACGTCCTGACTTTC. It is translated as CASSVPSGANVLTF.

V gene TRBV7-9 combines with J gene TRBJ1-2; maybe TRBD1 (5 bases). V shed 1 base and J shed 6 bases, with 12 bases lying between them. The length of the CDR3 is 14 residues. Germline V lookup: CDR1 SEHNR, CDR2 FQNEAQ (reference sequence). This chain's CDR3 is CASSLGQPKNGYTF. The CDR3 DNA reads TGTGCCAGCAGCTTAGGACAGCCCAAAAATGGCTACACCTTC.

The rearrangement links TRBV5-1 to TRBJ2-3; D assignment may be TRBD1 or TRBD2 (5 bases each). The CDR3 spans 13 residues. Trimming took 3 bases from V and 2 from J, leaving 7 bases between them. Looked up from germline, CDR1 is SGHRS and CDR2 is YFSETQ. CDR3 protein: CASSSGHTDTQYF. CDR3 nucleotides: TGCGCCAGCAGCTCGGGGCACACAGATACGCAGTATTTT.

This clone was seen only once. The chain uses TRBV28 and TRBJ1-2; tentatively, D is TRBD1 (5 bases). CDR3 length: 15 residues. Germline lookup yields CDR1 MDHEN and CDR2 SYDVKM. V lost 2 bases and J 7 bases, leaving 17 bases between the germline ends. The CDR3 spells CASSLPPAGKGGYTF. In DNA form, the CDR3 reads TGTGCCAGCAGTTTACCGCCCGCAGGGAAGGGTGGCTACACCTTC.

This chain joins TRBV5-1 and TRBJ2-7, with 9 bases lining up with TRBD2. CDR1 and CDR2 from the germline V gene are SGHRS and YFSETQ. Trimming cost V 4 bases and J 2 bases; bases outside gene matches: 7. The CDR3 spans 15 residues. CDR3 residues: CASSPLAGKPYEQYF. As DNA, the CDR3 is TGCGCCAGCAGCCCCCTAGCGGGAAAACCCTACGAGCAGTACTTC.

V is TRBV7-3 and J is TRBJ1-1; D not resolved. V was trimmed by 5 bases and J by 0 bases, leaving 7 bases between them. Germline CDR1 SGHTA, CDR2 FQGTGA. The CDR3 runs 13 residues. Here the CDR3 reads CASSVSLNTEAFF. The CDR3 DNA is TGTGCCAGCAGCGTGTCGCTGAACACTGAAGCTTTCTTT.

Remarks on this clone: This specimen includes other DNA sequences encoding the same CDR3. The DNA for the CDR3 is TGTGCCAGCAGCTTCTACTATGGCTACACCTTC. It translates to CASSFYYGYTF. The chain is built from TRBV7-2 and TRBJ1-2, with unresolved D. CDR3 length equals 11 residues. Germline CDR1 is SGHTA and CDR2 is FQGNSA. V was shortened by 3 bases and J by 3 bases, with 2 bases between the two germline ends. Drawing the rest from reference TRBV7-2 and TRBJ1-2, the complete variable domain is GAGVSQSPSNKVTEKGKDVELRCDPISGHTALYWYRQSLGQGLEFLIYFQGNSAPDKSGLPSDRFSAERTGGSVSTLTIQRTQQEDSAVYLCASSFYYGYTFGSGTRLTVV.

The chain links TRBV28 to TRBJ2-2, with 7 bases lining up with TRBD1. Unmatched junction bases numbered 11, after V lost 5 bases and J lost 8 bases. CDR1 is MDHEN and CDR2 is SYDVKM in the germline V gene. The CDR3 sequence is 15 residues long. The CDR3 spells CASSVTGQVKGELFF. The CDR3, as DNA: TGTGCCAGCAGTGTAACCGGACAGGTTAAGGGGGAGCTGTTTTTT.

A remark on this clone: Other DNA sequences within the sample encode an identical CDR3. The chain is built from TRBV28 and TRBJ1-2, with D unresolved. CDR1 is MDHEN, CDR2 SYDVKM, per germline. Trimming stripped 6 bases from V and 4 bases from J, with 12 bases between. The CDR3 consists of 13 residues. The CDR3 DNA reads TGTGCCAGCAGCCCGGGCGGGAGCTATGGCTACACCTTC. This encodes CASSPGGSYGYTF.

This chain joins TRBV25-1 and TRBJ1-5; the D gene is possibly TRBD1 (5 bases). This CDR3 region has 15 residues. The V gene lost 2 bases and the J gene lost 2 bases, with 10 bases spanning the gap. Germline assignment: CDR1 MGHDK and CDR2 SYGVNS. CDR3 amino acids: CASSEGRGGNQPQHF. CDR3 sequence (DNA): TGTGCCAGCAGTGAAGGGCGAGGGGGCAATCAGCCCCAGCATTTT.

This clone was found once. The rearrangement joins TRBV7-2 to TRBJ2-1; the match to TRBD2 covers 12 bases. With V trimmed by 1 base and J by 10 bases, 5 bases remained unmatched. The CDR3 extends over 15 amino acids. Germline V gene lookup returns CDR1 SGHTA and CDR2 FQGNSA. CDR3 DNA: TGTGCCAGCAGCTTAGGGCTAGCGGGAGGGATGGAGCAGTTCTTC. It translates to CASSLGLAGGMEQFF.